These 5 T cell receptor beta chains were sequenced from one sample in a study of human versus mouse CDR3 diversity and MHC coevolution. This table comes from immunoSEQ multiplex PCR, and its TCRdb copy is limited to in-frame clones, with some not included. Of tens of thousands of clones listed, around 94% are singletons. What was sequenced was naive CD4+ T cells from blood. The subset is: CD45RO-negative CD62L-positive naive CD4 T cells. The receptors come from a person between 60 and 69 years old in good health.

The chain employs TRBV5-8 and TRBJ2-3; D perhaps matches TRBD1 (5 bases). From germline, CDR1 is SGHTS and CDR2 YDEGEE. This CDR3 is built from 16 residues. Trimming removed 3 bases at V and 0 bases at J, with 14 bases between. CDR3 sequence (DNA): TGTGCCAGCAGCTGGGGCGGCGTTGCTAGCACAGATACGCAGTATTTT. Its protein is CASSWGGVASTDTQYF.

The CDR3 sequence is CAWTSGMADTQYF. The CDR3 bases are TGTGCCTGGACTAGCGGGATGGCAGATACGCAGTATTTT. The rearrangement links TRBV30 to TRBJ2-3; the match to TRBD2 covers 9 bases. V shed 4 bases and J 4 bases; nucleotides not matched to a gene: 3. Looked up from germline, CDR1 is GTSNPN and CDR2 is SVGIG (reference sequence). The length of the CDR3 is 13 residues.

CDR3 nucleotides: TGTGCCACCAGCAGAGGGTATGGGGCAACAATGAACACTGAAGCTTTCTTT. Encoded protein: CATSRGYGATMNTEAFF. The chain employs TRBV15 and TRBJ1-1, with D perhaps TRBD1 (5 bases). Germline V gene sequence: CDR1 LNHNV, CDR2 YYDKDF (reference sequence). V was pared by 1 base and J by 0 bases, with 15 bases between. This CDR3 contains 17 residues.

This clone appeared a single time. The chain has TRBV6-6 and TRBJ2-1; TRBD2 is a possible D gene (6 bases). Looked up from germline, CDR1 is MNHNY and CDR2 is SVGAGI (reference sequence). Trimming stripped 2 bases from V and 0 bases from J, with 11 bases between. There are 16 residues in the CDR3. As DNA, the CDR3 is TGTGCCAGCAGTTACGGGAGGCAAAGCTCCTACAATGAGCAGTTCTTC. Protein product: CASSYGRQSSYNEQFF.

This clone was detected once. The gene calls are TRBV6-1 and TRBJ1-2; 7 bases are shared with TRBD1. The length of the CDR3 is 14 residues. The trim removed 3 bases at V and 7 bases at J, leaving 8 bases unmatched. The germline V gene has CDR1 MNHNS and CDR2 SASEGT. CDR3 in DNA: TGTGCCAGCAGTGACAGACAGGGCGGTTCTGGCTACACCTTC. Translation: CASSDRQGGSGYTF.